Listed here are 14 T cell receptor beta chains from one sample, sequenced in a study of T cell responses to AZD1222 COVID-19 vaccine. Only in-frame clones appear in the TCRdb table, and some are missing; sequencing was by immunoSEQ multiplex PCR. The table shows over 90,000 clones, with about 90% occurring only once. Specimen: peripheral blood, collected on day 0 of AZD1222 vaccination. Receptors originate from an adult in good health.

This sequence joins TRBV16 and TRBJ2-1; tentative D call: TRBD2 (5 bases). Germline values: CDR1 KGHSY, CDR2 FQNENV. CDR3 length equals 16 residues. Between the trimmed V and J ends, which lost 0 bases and 8 bases, there was a span of 17 bases. Here the CDR3 reads CASSQSNKRVGDEQFF. CDR3 DNA: TGTGCCAGCAGCCAATCGAATAAGAGGGTGGGCGATGAGCAGTTCTTC.

J is TRBJ1-1 and V is TRBV7-9, with D uncertain. Trimming left V 5 bases short and J 11 bases short, with 18 bases between. CDR3 length equals 13 residues. Germline CDR1 and CDR2: SEHNR and FQNEAQ (reference sequence). The CDR3, as DNA: TGTGCCAGCAGCCAAAGTCCCGACACAAGGGCTTTCTTT. It translates to CASSQSPDTRAFF.

The chain has TRBV7-2 and TRBJ2-5, with TRBD2 as a possible D gene (6 bases). Germline V gene sequence: CDR1 SGHTA, CDR2 FQGNSA. The CDR3 is 16 residues long. With 0 bases removed from V and 9 bases from J, the gap between germline ends came to 20 bases. The CDR3 spells CASSLARGNPPRAQYF. CDR3 bases: TGTGCCAGCAGCTTAGCGCGGGGAAACCCCCCCCGAGCCCAGTACTTC.

V is TRBV20-1 and J is TRBJ2-7, with TRBD1 identical over 7 bases. With 7 bases clipped from V and 1 base from J, the junction kept 1 base outside the gene matches. CDR1 DFQATT and CDR2 SNEGSKA come from the germline V gene (reference sequence). The CDR3 length is 11 residues. CDR3 DNA: TGCAGTGGGGACAGTTCCTACGAGCAGTACTTC. Translation: CSGDSSYEQYF.

This clone has a single count. This chain joins TRBV5-5 and TRBJ2-2; 9 bases match TRBD2. Germline loops: CDR1 SGHKS, CDR2 YYEKEE (reference sequence). CDR3 length equals 15 residues. With V trimmed by 3 bases and J by 5 bases, 5 bases remained unmatched. The CDR3 coding sequence is TGTGCCAGCAGCTATGCGGGGGGGCGAACCGGGGAGCTGTTTTTT. Amino acid sequence: CASSYAGGRTGELFF.

The chain uses TRBV2 and TRBJ2-5, with no clear D. The CDR3 spans 11 residues. Germline V gives CDR1 SNHLY, CDR2 FYNNEI. V lost 4 bases to trimming and J lost 13 bases, with 13 bases between them. Here the CDR3 reads CASSVSPRRYF. The CDR3 coding sequence is TGTGCCAGCAGTGTTTCGCCCCGAAGGTACTTC.

The chain employs TRBV7-2 and TRBJ2-5; D may be TRBD1 or TRBD2 (5 bases each). The CDR3 totals 16 residues. The germline V gene has CDR1 SGHTA and CDR2 FQGNSA. The V gene lost 5 bases and the J gene lost 5 bases, with 21 bases spanning the gap. The CDR3 sequence is CASSHQGNSRRETQYF. As DNA, the CDR3 is TGTGCCAGCAGCCATCAGGGAAACAGCCGGAGGGAGACCCAGTACTTC.

The chain has TRBV14 and TRBJ1-5; no reliable D call. CDR3 length: 16 amino acids. Per the germline V gene, CDR1 is SGHDN and CDR2 is FVKESK. V lost 0 bases, J lost 0 bases, and 9 bases lay in between. The CDR3 DNA follows: TGTGCCAGCAGCCAAGATAGGAGAAATAGCAATCAGCCCCAGCATTTT. Amino acid sequence: CASSQDRRNSNQPQHF.

To note about this clone: A read error may produce the germline difference seen at one junction end. The chain links TRBV7-8 to TRBJ1-1; 9 bases align to TRBD1. Germline V lookup: CDR1 SGHVS, CDR2 FQNEAQ. There are 20 residues in the CDR3. CDR3 nucleotides: TGTTCCAGCAGCTTGCGGTGGCGGAAGGGGACAGGGAAGAATAACACTGAAGCTTTCTTT. Its protein product is CSSSLRWRKGTGKNNTEAFF.

For the CDR3, the DNA is TGCGCCAGCAGCCAACGAAGCGCGGACTTCTATGGCTACACCTTC. Its translation: CASSQRSADFYGYTF. V gene TRBV4-1 combines with J gene TRBJ1-2, with D unclear. V was trimmed by 2 bases and J by 4 bases, leaving 14 bases between them. This CDR3 contains 15 residues. Germline CDR1 is MGHRA and CDR2 is YSYEKL.

The chain employs TRBV7-2 and TRBJ2-1; D is unclear. Trimming pared 5 bases from V and 7 bases from J, leaving 12 bases between. Germline V gene sequence: CDR1 SGHTA, CDR2 FQGNSA. CDR3 length: 13 amino acids. The CDR3 DNA sequence: TGTGCCAGCAGCCCACTCACCCGGAATGAGCAGTTCTTC. Translating it yields CASSPLTRNEQFF.

The chain carries TRBV7-6 and TRBJ2-3; the D gene is possibly TRBD2 (7 bases). The V end was cut by 3 bases, the J end by 4 bases, with 20 bases between. This CDR3 is built from 17 residues. The germline gives CDR1 SGHVS, CDR2 FNYEAQ. CDR3 loop: CASSFIGGVSSADTQYF. CDR3 DNA sequence: TGTGCCAGCAGCTTTATAGGGGGGGTTTCGTCCGCAGATACGCAGTATTTT.

This clone was recorded a few times. The chain has TRBV6-4 and TRBJ1-5, with TRBD1 identical over 7 bases. CDR1 MRHNA and CDR2 SNTAGT come from the germline V gene. This CDR3 is built from 15 residues. The V gene end was trimmed by 5 bases and the J gene end by 5 bases; junction bases not matched to a gene: 9. For the CDR3, the DNA is TGTGCCAGCAGTCGACAGGGATTCGAGGATCAGCCCCAGCATTTT. Translating it yields CASSRQGFEDQPQHF.

The chain recombines TRBV24-1 with TRBJ2-2, with D possibly TRBD2 on 6 matching bases. The CDR3 has 17 amino acids. The germline V gene has CDR1 KGHDR and CDR2 SFDVKD. The V end lost 5 bases, the J end lost 3 bases, and 18 bases lay between the germline ends. In nucleotides, the CDR3 is TGTGCCACCAGTGGCCATGGAGGGGCGAGGGACACCGGGGAGCTGTTTTTT. Protein sequence: CATSGHGGARDTGELFF.